These T cell receptor beta chains were read from a single sample in a study of shared clonotypes between healthy human individuals. Sequencing used immunoSEQ multiplex PCR; TCRdb keeps in-frame clones, though not all of them. Seen here are under 2,000,000 clones, less than 95% observed once, and the top ten hold 1% to 1.5%. Source material: naive CD8+ T cells sorted from blood. The receptors derive from a young man in good health. The CDR3 runs from the conserved cysteine through the conserved F or W.

j_gene | v_gene | CDR3aa
TRBJ2-1 | TRBV7-3 | CASSLILDRGISYNEQFF
TRBJ1-2 | TRBV6-5 | CASSYGAGYGYTF
TRBJ2-5 | TRBV4-3 | CASSQNFQETQYF
- | TRBV10-3 | CAISDKGGGLSYEQYF
TRBJ2-7 | TRBV18 | CASSPPYADEQYF
TRBJ2-7 | TRBV2 | CASSVTSGRSPYEQYF
TRBJ2-1 | TRBV5-5 | CASSLRQGFYNEQFF
TRBJ2-2 | TRBV6-5 | CASSLRGGSWELFF
TRBJ1-1 | TRBV28 | CASSLLGENTEAFF
TRBJ1-2 | TRBV28 | CASRTTLTGGAGYGYTF
TRBJ2-3 | TRBV19 | CASSIVASTDTQYF
TRBJ1-2 | TRBV19 | CASGSHDYGYTF
TRBJ2-7 | TRBV14 | CASSLVGTHDSYF
TRBJ2-1 | TRBV5-6 | CAGSLALAGSYNEQFF
TRBJ2-1 | TRBV14 | CASSPLGGNSYNEQFF
TRBJ2-7 | TRBV14 | CASGQGQGYEQYF
TRBJ2-7 | TRBV28 | CASSSGYEQYF
TRBJ1-2 | TRBV7-9 | CASSLPGTGDGYTF
TRBJ2-3 | TRBV2 | CASSETVLAGNTDTQYF
TRBJ2-7 | TRBV9 | CASSDGQGREQYF
TRBJ2-7 | TRBV5-5 | CASSWGTGFEQYF
TRBJ2-1 | TRBV18 | CASSPPLWNEQFF
TRBJ2-7 | TRBV6-1 | CASSDLYEQYF
TRBJ1-1 | TRBV6-5 | CASSDWGNTEAFF
TRBJ2-5 | TRBV5-1 | CASSLAQGLGETQYF
TRBJ1-5 | TRBV28 | CASSLRQGNNQPQHF
TRBJ2-7 | TRBV5-6 | CASSLELAGDEQYF
TRBJ2-5 | TRBV5-1 | CASSLGQGGSETQYF